These 23 T cell receptor beta chains originate from one sample sequenced in a study of control samples from healthy donors and cancer patients. Using immunoSEQ multiplex PCR, the repertoire was profiled, and TCRdb retains in-frame clones only, with some absent. The sample lists 100,000 to 150,000 clones; about 90% were seen once. The sample consisted of blood. The receptors were sampled from a young man in good health.

This chain links TRBV6-6 with TRBJ2-7; 7 nucleotides line up with TRBD1. From germline, CDR1 is MNHNY and CDR2 SVGAGI (reference sequence). The length of the CDR3 is 16 residues. V dropped 3 bases and J dropped 6; count of bases not matched to a gene: 14. The CDR3 nucleotides are TGTGCCAGCAGTTATGCGCGACAGGGCTCAGCCAGCGAGCAGTACTTC. Protein: CASSYARQGSASEQYF.

This chain links TRBV19 with TRBJ1-2, with 8 bases matching TRBD1. CDR1 is LNHDA and CDR2 is SQIVND in the germline V gene (reference sequence). The CDR3 totals 15 residues. V gave up 3 bases and J gave up 4 bases; unmatched junction bases: 7. The CDR3 sequence: CASSITGGGSYGYTF. The CDR3 coding sequence is TGTGCCAGTAGTATTACAGGGGGAGGTAGCTATGGCTACACCTTC. The full variable domain, completed using reference TRBV19 and TRBJ1-2, is DGGITQSPKYLFRKEGQNVTLSCEQNLNHDAMYWYRQDPGQGLRLIYYSQIVNDFQKGDIAEGYSVSREKKESFPLTVTSAQKNPTAFYLCASSITGGGSYGYTFGSGTRLTVV.

This clone showed up many times. This chain connects TRBV24-1 to TRBJ2-2; perhaps TRBD2 as D (5 bases). Trimming removed 5 bases at V and 4 bases at J, with 10 bases between. This CDR3 is 14 amino acids long. CDR1 is KGHDR and CDR2 is SFDVKD in the germline V gene. The CDR3 loop reads CATSGTRGTGELFF. The CDR3 DNA follows: TGTGCCACCAGTGGGACCCGGGGCACCGGGGAGCTGTTTTTT.

V gene TRBV5-1 combines with J gene TRBJ1-3; maybe TRBD1 (5 bases). Trimming cost V 0 bases and J 4 bases, with 11 bases left between them. Germline CDR1 is SGHRS and CDR2 is YFSETQ. The CDR3 is made up of 15 amino acids. The CDR3 coding sequence is TGCGCCAGCAGCTTGGACCGGGGGTCAGGAAACACCATATATTTT. This translates into CASSLDRGSGNTIYF.

The J gene is TRBJ1-1, the V gene TRBV7-9; TRBD1 agrees at 12 bases. The germline V gene encodes CDR1 SEHNR and CDR2 FQNEAQ (reference sequence). The trim removed 5 bases at V and 3 bases at J, leaving 7 bases unmatched. The CDR3 runs 16 residues. The CDR3: CASSGRDRGPDTEAFF. CDR3 nucleotides: TGTGCCAGCAGCGGACGGGACAGGGGGCCGGACACTGAAGCTTTCTTT.

This clone has only a few counts. The chain has TRBV19 and TRBJ1-5, with D possibly TRBD1 on 5 matching bases. This CDR3 has 13 residues. Germline lookup yields CDR1 LNHDA and CDR2 SQIVND (reference sequence). The V and J ends lost 2 bases and 5 bases respectively, with 7 bases between them. The CDR3 nucleotides are TGTGCCAGTAGTATAAGGGGTTATCAGCCCCAGCATTTT. Translating it yields CASSIRGYQPQHF.

V and J are TRBV4-2 and TRBJ2-3, with D maybe TRBD2 (5 bases). CDR3 length: 14 residues. V dropped 1 base and J dropped 6 bases, with 11 bases sitting between them. CDR1 LGHNA and CDR2 YNFKEQ come from the germline V gene. CDR3 region: CASSQGASRDTQYF. The CDR3 region has the DNA TGTGCCAGCAGCCAAGGTGCTAGCCGGGATACGCAGTATTTT.

This chain joins TRBV24-1 and TRBJ2-3, with 8 bases aligning to TRBD1. CDR1 is KGHDR and CDR2 is SFDVKD in the germline V gene. This CDR3 contains 15 residues. J lost 3 bases, V lost 0 bases, and 1 base had no gene match. This chain's CDR3 is CATSDLRTGTDTQYF. As DNA, the CDR3 is TGTGCCACCAGTGATTTGCGGACAGGGACAGATACGCAGTATTTT.

To note about this clone: Mismatch with germline at one junction end may stem from a read error. The chain is built from TRBV7-9 and TRBJ1-2; TRBD1 is a possible D gene (5 bases). This CDR3 is 10 amino acids long. Looked up from germline, CDR1 is SEHNR and CDR2 is FQNEAQ (reference sequence). The CDR3 DNA sequence: TGTGCCAGCAGCTTAGAGGGACCGGTCTTC. It specifies CASSLEGPVF.

This clone appeared once. This chain uses TRBV19 with TRBJ2-2; D not resolved. Germline loops: CDR1 LNHDA, CDR2 SQIVND (reference sequence). CDR3 length equals 15 residues. Trimming took 4 bases from V and 4 from J, leaving 13 bases between them. CDR3 sequence reads: CASSTGGRTTGELFF. Written as DNA, the CDR3 is TGTGCCAGTAGTACAGGCGGCCGAACCACCGGGGAGCTGTTTTTT.

The chain combines TRBV27 with TRBJ1-4; TRBD1 aligns across 10 bases. The CDR3 runs to 21 residues. Germline CDR1 is MNHEY and CDR2 is SMNVEV (reference sequence). Unmatched junction bases numbered 19, after V lost 2 bases and J lost 4 bases. Written as DNA, the CDR3 is TGTGCCAGCAGTTTAACCCCCTACGACAGGGGGCGCGGGTCCTTTAATGAAAAACTGTTTTTT. Its translation is CASSLTPYDRGRGSFNEKLFF.

The chain is built from TRBV24-1 and TRBJ2-2; D is undetermined. Germline V CDR1 and CDR2: KGHDR, SFDVKD. The CDR3 is 13 amino acids. Trimming pared 10 bases from V and 0 bases from J, leaving 8 bases between. The DNA for the CDR3 is TGTGCCACTTCAGGTGCGAACACCGGGGAGCTGTTTTTT. Translated: CATSGANTGELFF.

The chain has TRBV23-1 and TRBJ2-4; tentatively, D is TRBD1 or TRBD2 (6 bases each). TRBV23-1 is treated as an ORF (open reading frame) with a function not yet certain. The CDR3 runs to 16 residues. Trimming shortened V by 2 bases and J by 3 bases, and 14 bases separated the two germline ends. CDR3 coding DNA: TGCGCCAGCAGTCAACCCGAGGGGGGCCACAAAAACATTCAGTACTTC. Residues: CASSQPEGGHKNIQYF.

The chain links TRBV2 to TRBJ1-5; D ambiguous. V lost 4 bases and J 0 bases, leaving 7 bases between the germline ends. Germline V CDR1 and CDR2: SNHLY, FYNNEI. CDR3 length: 14 residues. The CDR3 loop reads CASSVDPSNQPQHF. The CDR3 bases are TGTGCCAGCAGTGTAGATCCTAGCAATCAGCCCCAGCATTTT.

The chain is built from TRBV19 and TRBJ1-2; tentative D call: TRBD1 (6 bases). The germline CDR1 and CDR2 sequences are LNHDA and SQIVND (reference sequence). The CDR3 sequence is 15 residues long. Trimming took off 0 bases at V and 1 base at J, with 9 bases between the two ends. The CDR3, as DNA: TGTGCCAGTAGTATAGACCGGGGACATAACTATGGCTACACCTTC. This translates into CASSIDRGHNYGYTF.

The chain is built from TRBV5-1 and TRBJ1-1; D gene uncertain. V was clipped by 2 bases and J by 0 bases, with 5 bases between them. This CDR3 has 13 residues. CDR1 and CDR2 from the germline V gene are SGHRS and YFSETQ. This CDR3 is CASSLRVNTEAFF. CDR3 bases: TGCGCCAGCAGCTTAAGAGTGAACACTGAAGCTTTCTTT. Full variable domain (remainder filled in from reference TRBV5-1 and TRBJ1-1): KAGVTQTPRYLIKTRGQQVTLSCSPISGHRSVSWYQQTPGQGLQFLFEYFSETQRNKGNFPGRFSGRQFSNSRSEMNVSTLELGDSALYLCASSLRVNTEAFFGQGTRLTVV.

The chain uses TRBV19 and TRBJ1-2; a possible D gene is TRBD1 (6 bases). The V and J ends lost 6 bases and 2 bases respectively, with 10 bases between them. The CDR3 loop spans 13 amino acids. Looked up from germline, CDR1 is LNHDA and CDR2 is SQIVND (reference sequence). The CDR3 nucleotides read TGTGCCAGTAGATGGGGACAAAACTATGGCTACACCTTC. It is translated as CASRWGQNYGYTF.

This chain joins TRBV5-1 and TRBJ2-1; possible D gene TRBD2, 5 bases. The V gene's germline CDR1 is SGHRS and CDR2 YFSETQ. V lost 0 bases and J lost 7, with 23 bases in between. The CDR3 is made up of 18 amino acids. CDR3 loop: CASSLVIMQRSPLNEQFF. The CDR3 coding sequence is TGCGCCAGCAGCTTGGTGATCATGCAGCGGAGCCCCCTTAATGAGCAGTTCTTC.

V usage is TRBV11-2 and J usage is TRBJ2-2; 8 bases fit TRBD1. The germline V gene encodes CDR1 SGHAT and CDR2 FQNNGV. The CDR3 spans 17 residues. Unmatched junction bases numbered 10, after V lost 3 bases and J lost 4 bases. CDR3 DNA sequence: TGTGCCAGCAGCTTTACAGGGGGAGTGATCATCACCGGGGAGCTGTTTTTT. It yields the protein CASSFTGGVIITGELFF.

This chain connects TRBV5-1 to TRBJ1-2; the match to TRBD1 covers 9 bases. The CDR3 runs to 17 residues. The germline V gene has CDR1 SGHRS and CDR2 YFSETQ. Germline trimming cut 3 bases from V and 5 bases from J; bases unmatched to any gene: 14. The CDR3 is CASSWGTGRSGTYGYTF. Here the CDR3 DNA reads TGCGCCAGCAGCTGGGGGACAGGGAGATCCGGGACTTATGGCTACACCTTC.

On this clone: This CDR3 is also generated by other DNA sequences in the sample. The V gene is TRBV5-1, the J gene TRBJ2-7, with 8 positions matching TRBD2. Germline loops: CDR1 SGHRS, CDR2 YFSETQ. The CDR3 loop spans 14 amino acids. J was trimmed by 4 bases and V by 2 bases; bases with no gene match: 5. CDR3 protein: CASSLGVAGYEQYF. DNA of the CDR3: TGCGCCAGCAGCTTAGGGGTAGCGGGATACGAGCAGTACTTC.

This chain links TRBV7-3 with TRBJ2-1; TRBD2 agrees at 13 bases. The CDR3 contains 16 residues. The V segment lost 6 bases and the J segment 8 bases; nucleotides outside the gene matches: 10. In germline, CDR1 is SGHTA, CDR2 FQGTGA. CDR3 coding DNA: TGTGCCAGCAGTCCCCGGACTAGCGGGAGTCGGGATGAGCAGTTCTTC. Its translation: CASSPRTSGSRDEQFF.

This clone came up a few times. J is TRBJ1-1 and V is TRBV7-3, with D perhaps matching TRBD1 (6 bases). CDR3 size: 14 residues. CDR1 and CDR2 from the germline V gene are SGHTA and FQGTGA. Trimming pared 5 bases from V and 1 base from J, leaving 11 bases between. This CDR3 reads CASSATTGNTEAFF. In DNA, the CDR3 is TGTGCCAGCAGCGCAACGACAGGGAACACTGAAGCTTTCTTT.